The 8 T cell receptor beta chains below all came from one sample that was sequenced in a study of T cell responses to AZD1222 COVID-19 vaccine. Profiled with immunoSEQ multiplex PCR; TCRdb holds only in-frame clones, not every one. Among 100,000 to 110,000 clones, 85% to 90% were seen once, and the ten largest hold approximately 15%. Material: peripheral blood, obtained on day 0 of AZD1222 vaccination. The receptors stem from an adult in good health.

This chain joins TRBV19 and TRBJ1-6; unclear D gene. V gave up 6 bases and J gave up 8 bases, with 14 bases separating them. Germline V CDR1 and CDR2: LNHDA, SQIVND (reference sequence). CDR3 size: 14 residues. The CDR3 DNA reads TGTGCCAGTAGCCAGGTAATTCTGGATTCACCCCTCCACTTT. This codes for CASSQVILDSPLHF.

This clone was observed at least ten times. The V call is TRBV19, the J call TRBJ2-2, with 11 positions matching TRBD2. The V gene's germline CDR1 is LNHDA and CDR2 SQIVND (reference sequence). The CDR3 is 18 amino acids. Losses at the gene ends were 5 bases for V and 0 bases for J; bases not matched to a gene: 8. In DNA, the CDR3 is TGTGCCAGTAGTTCCAGACTAGCGGGGCCCACGAACACCGGGGAGCTGTTTTTT. This gives the protein CASSSRLAGPTNTGELFF.

The chain employs TRBV5-1 and TRBJ1-2; D gene uncertain. Trimming took off 0 bases at V and 8 bases at J, with 14 bases between the two ends. Germline loops: CDR1 SGHRS, CDR2 YFSETQ. The CDR3 spans 14 residues. The CDR3 bases are TGCGCCAGCAGCTTGGCCAATGACGAGTCGGGCTACACCTTC. Protein: CASSLANDESGYTF.

The V call is TRBV30, the J call TRBJ1-6; D not resolved. This CDR3 has 16 residues. V gave up 3 bases and J gave up 0 bases, with 12 bases separating them. The germline CDR1 and CDR2 sequences are GTSNPN and SVGIG (reference sequence). The CDR3 sequence is CAWRGRSSSYNSPLHF. The CDR3, as DNA: TGTGCCTGGAGGGGGAGGTCCAGCTCCTATAATTCACCCCTCCACTTT.

In its sample, this clone was seen once. The chain combines TRBV4-1 with TRBJ1-1; 10 bases fit TRBD1. There are 15 residues in the CDR3. The germline CDR1 and CDR2 sequences are MGHRA and YSYEKL. Germline trimming cut 3 bases from V and 1 base from J; bases unmatched to any gene: 2. The DNA of the CDR3 is TGCGCCAGCAGCCAGAGACAGGGGGCGAACACTGAAGCTTTCTTT. The encoded protein is CASSQRQGANTEAFF.

The chain recombines TRBV3-1 (or the pseudogene TRBV3-2) with TRBJ1-1, with a tentative D call TRBD1 (6 bases). The germline V and J ends were trimmed by 4 bases and 4 bases, with 13 bases remaining between them. CDR1 is LGHDT and CDR2 is YNNKEL in the germline V gene (reference sequence). This CDR3 is built from 14 residues. The CDR3 here is CASSPIGGSTEAFF. CDR3 nucleotide sequence: TGTGCCAGCAGCCCGATAGGGGGGAGCACTGAAGCTTTCTTT.

This chain joins TRBV7-9 and TRBJ2-1, with 7 nucleotides matching TRBD2. V lost 0 bases and J lost 5; bases outside the gene matches: 7. The CDR3 has 16 amino acids. The germline CDR1 and CDR2 sequences are SEHNR and FQNEAQ (reference sequence). CDR3 DNA: TGTGCCAGCAGCTTAGCGTTGACTAGCAGCGACAATGAGCAGTTCTTC. Encoded protein: CASSLALTSSDNEQFF.

This chain connects TRBV6-5 to TRBJ1-3; no firm D call. The V gene lost 2 bases and the J gene lost 0 bases, with 8 bases spanning the gap. The CDR3 has 15 amino acids. CDR1 is MNHEY, CDR2 SVGAGI, per germline. CDR3 sequence reads: CASSYLGSSGNTIYF. The DNA for the CDR3 is TGTGCCAGCAGTTACCTGGGGAGCTCTGGAAACACCATATATTTT.